The T cell receptor (beta chain) described here comes from a study of cytotoxic CD8 clonotypes in ibrutinib-treated CLL. Assay: immunoSEQ multiplex PCR; the TCRdb copy retains only in-frame clones and omits some. The top ten clones hold around 13% of a sample with 130,000 or so clones, about 80% of them seen once. CDR3 length: 15 residues. Trimming stripped 0 bases from V and 3 bases from J, with 9 bases between. From germline, CDR1 is SGHTA and CDR2 FQGNSA. The specimen was PBMCs, collected after 12 months of ibrutinib treatment. This receptor was obtained from a human donor with chronic lymphocytic leukemia. This chain uses TRBV7-2 with TRBJ2-1; possible D gene TRBD2, 6 bases. CDR3 loop: CASSLARGLYNEQFF. CDR3 coding DNA: TGTGCCAGCAGCTTAGCGCGGGGACTCTACAATGAGCAGTTCTTC.